This T cell receptor (beta chain) appears in the sequencing data of a study of blood T cell repertoires in COVID-19. The data were produced by immunoSEQ multiplex PCR, yet TCRdb's version contains in-frame clones alone and is incomplete. This table holds a few hundred thousand clones, 91% found once. The sample comprised peripheral blood. This clonotype originated in a person aged 18 to 35 with COVID-19, enrolled during active disease.

CDR3 loop: CASSLGDRGPFNYGYTF. CDR3 sequence (DNA): TGCGCCAGCAGCTTAGGGGACAGGGGCCCCTTTAACTATGGCTACACCTTC. This chain links TRBV5-1 with TRBJ1-2, with TRBD1 matching 10 bases. The CDR3 contains 17 residues. Germline V gene sequence: CDR1 SGHRS, CDR2 YFSETQ. Germline trimming cut 2 bases from V and 1 base from J; bases unmatched to any gene: 8.